One and the same sample provided the 26 T cell receptor beta chains below, sequenced in a study of cytomegalovirus exposure and HLA in healthy donors. PCR amplification relied on 60 Vbeta primers (plus 13 Jbeta primers). Profiling relied on immunoSEQ multiplex PCR, and the TCRdb table lists in-frame clones only, not all of them. Of about 140,000 clones in the sample, roughly 77% were seen once. Sequencing used PBMCs. The source is a female donor in good health and CMV-seronegative.

Written as DNA, the CDR3 is TGTGCCTGGAGTCAGGGGGCTCATGAGCAGTTCTTC. This gives the protein CAWSQGAHEQFF. The rearrangement joins TRBV30 to TRBJ2-1, with 8 bases lining up with TRBD1. There are 12 residues in the CDR3. Germline CDR1 GTSNPN, CDR2 SVGIG (reference sequence). V shed 2 bases and J 8 bases; nucleotides not matched to a gene: 2.

In DNA, the CDR3 is TGTGCCAGCAGCTTGGCAGGGATGTGGGGAAACACCATATATTTT. This codes for CASSLAGMWGNTIYF. The chain joins TRBV5-5 to TRBJ1-3, with a possible D match to TRBD1 (5 bases). This CDR3 is 15 amino acids long. Germline loops: CDR1 SGHKS, CDR2 YYEKEE (reference sequence). The V end was cut by 0 bases, the J end by 4 bases, with 11 bases between.

The J gene is TRBJ2-5, the V gene TRBV4-1; 7 nucleotides agree with TRBD1. Near its end, the DNA agrees better with TRBJ2-7, so the J call may be wrong. The CDR3 has 15 residues. From germline, CDR1 is MGHRA and CDR2 YSYEKL. CDR3 region: CASSQPSQGAYEQYF. CDR3 in DNA: TGCGCCAGCAGCCAACCCAGTCAGGGGGCCTACGAGCAGTACTTC.

This clone was seen once. The chain combines TRBV5-6 with TRBJ2-7; 11 nucleotides agree with TRBD1. The J call is doubtful: the DNA matches TRBJ2-5 better. Germline lookup yields CDR1 SGHDT and CDR2 YYEEEE. The CDR3 is 15 residues long. This CDR3 reads CASSYGQGATETQYF. The CDR3 DNA follows: TGTGCCAGCAGCTATGGACAGGGGGCTACAGAGACCCAGTACTTC.

The V gene is TRBV7-9, the J gene TRBJ2-5; 16 bases are a match to TRBD2. Germline assignment: CDR1 SEHNR and CDR2 FQNEAQ (reference sequence). V lost 6 bases and J lost 2; bases outside the gene matches: 12. The CDR3 is made up of 19 amino acids. The CDR3 sequence is CASRGQPGTSGGAQETQYF. The CDR3 DNA sequence: TGTGCCAGCAGGGGACAGCCCGGGACTAGCGGGGGGGCACAAGAGACCCAGTACTTC.

The gene calls are TRBV7-9 and TRBJ2-3; 9 nucleotides agree with TRBD2. CDR1 is SEHNR and CDR2 is FQNEAQ in the germline V gene (reference sequence). The CDR3 covers 17 residues. The V gene end was trimmed by 1 base and the J gene end by 2 bases; junction bases not matched to a gene: 7. As DNA, the CDR3 is TGTGCCAGCAGCTTAGGGGGCGGGAGGGCCCCCACAGATACGCAGTATTTT. Translated, it gives CASSLGGGRAPTDTQYF.

This clone appeared once. The chain has TRBV5-1 and TRBJ2-2; a weak D match, TRBD1 (5 bases). The CDR3 runs to 16 residues. V lost 2 bases, J lost 1 base, and 12 bases lay in between. From germline, CDR1 is SGHRS and CDR2 YFSETQ. CDR3 sequence reads: CASSFGPQGNTGELFF. The DNA for the CDR3 is TGCGCCAGCAGCTTTGGCCCCCAGGGGAACACCGGGGAGCTGTTTTTT. The variable domain in full, with the rest retrieved from reference TRBV5-1 and TRBJ2-2, is KAGVTQTPRYLIKTRGQQVTLSCSPISGHRSVSWYQQTPGQGLQFLFEYFSETQRNKGNFPGRFSGRQFSNSRSEMNVSTLELGDSALYLCASSFGPQGNTGELFFGEGSRLTVL.

V usage is TRBV5-5 and J usage is TRBJ1-1; D is unclear. The CDR3 contains 15 residues. V lost 0 bases and J lost 3, with 12 bases in between. Germline V CDR1 and CDR2: SGHKS, YYEKEE (reference sequence). DNA for the CDR3: TGTGCCAGCAGCTTGGCCGAGGGCAGACACACTGAAGCTTTCTTT. It codes for CASSLAEGRHTEAFF.

This clone was detected once. The rearrangement uses TRBV2 and TRBJ2-6; no clear D gene. Trimming shortened V by 4 bases and J by 0 bases, and 10 bases separated the two germline ends. Germline-derived CDR1 and CDR2 are SNHLY and FYNNEI. This CDR3 spans 16 amino acids. This CDR3 reads CASSATISSGANVLTF. The CDR3 nucleotides read TGTGCCAGCAGTGCAACTATTAGCTCTGGGGCCAACGTCCTGACTTTC.

V and J are TRBV27 and TRBJ2-1; tentative D call: TRBD2 (6 bases). The V and J ends lost 2 bases and 0 bases respectively, with 8 bases between them. The germline CDR1 and CDR2 sequences are MNHEY and SMNVEV (reference sequence). The CDR3 length is 15 residues. CDR3 DNA: TGTGCCAGCAGTTTACCAGCGGGCTCCTACAATGAGCAGTTCTTC. Its translation is CASSLPAGSYNEQFF.

This clone turned up a few times. The chain employs TRBV5-6 and TRBJ1-2, with 7 positions matching TRBD1. V lost 4 bases, J lost 6 bases, and 12 bases stayed unmatched. CDR1 and CDR2 from the germline V gene are SGHDT and YYEEEE. The CDR3 covers 15 residues. The CDR3: CASSLDQTGRNGYTF. CDR3 DNA: TGTGCCAGCAGCCTTGACCAGACAGGGAGGAATGGCTACACCTTC.

J is TRBJ2-3 and V is TRBV2; 10 bases align to TRBD2. The CDR3 has 14 amino acids. CDR1 and CDR2 (germline): SNHLY, FYNNEI. Germline trimming cut 7 bases from V and 4 bases from J; bases unmatched to any gene: 5. The CDR3 here is CASKRLAGADTQYF. In DNA form, the CDR3 reads TGTGCCAGCAAGCGCCTAGCGGGAGCAGATACGCAGTATTTT.

The rearrangement uses TRBV14 and TRBJ2-7; D gene unclear. In germline, CDR1 is SGHDN, CDR2 FVKESK. V lost 1 base and J 4 bases, leaving 14 bases between the germline ends. The CDR3 has 15 residues. The CDR3 region has the DNA TGTGCCAGCAGCCAAGGGAGTAGGTCCCGTTACGAGCAGTACTTC. Amino acids: CASSQGSRSRYEQYF.

The chain uses TRBV27 and TRBJ1-1; unclear D gene. This CDR3 is built from 15 residues. V dropped 1 base and J dropped 1 base, with 10 bases sitting between them. The germline V gene has CDR1 MNHEY and CDR2 SMNVEV (reference sequence). The CDR3 DNA is TGTGCCAGCAGTTTATATGGCAGTGGGAACACTGAAGCTTTCTTT. Its protein product is CASSLYGSGNTEAFF.

This rearrangement joins TRBV10-3 to TRBJ1-2, with 9 bases identical to TRBD1. CDR1 and CDR2 (germline): ENHRY, SYGVKD. V lost 10 bases to trimming and J lost 1 base; unmatched junction nucleotides: 7. The CDR3 extends over 14 amino acids. CDR3 coding DNA: TGTGCCACCCACCGGGACAGGGATAACTATGGCTACACCTTC. Translation: CATHRDRDNYGYTF.

The chain carries TRBV29-1 and TRBJ1-3; 7 nucleotides align to TRBD1. CDR3 length: 14 residues. J was trimmed by 4 bases and V by 6 bases; bases with no gene match: 9. Per the germline V gene, CDR1 is SQVTM and CDR2 is ANQGSEA. CDR3 in DNA: TGCAGCGTCGCCCCGACAGGGACCGGAAACACCATATATTTT. Its protein product is CSVAPTGTGNTIYF.

The chain employs TRBV27 and TRBJ1-1, with D maybe TRBD1 (6 bases). With 6 bases removed from V and 0 bases from J, the gap between germline ends came to 11 bases. The CDR3 covers 14 residues. Germline V gives CDR1 MNHEY, CDR2 SMNVEV (reference sequence). CDR3 protein: CASSSGTMNTEAFF. In nucleotides, the CDR3 is TGTGCCAGCAGCTCCGGGACAATGAACACTGAAGCTTTCTTT.

The chain has TRBV30 and TRBJ2-1; no clear D gene. CDR1 and CDR2 (germline): GTSNPN, SVGIG (reference sequence). The CDR3 contains 11 residues. V lost 0 bases to trimming and J lost 10 bases, with 7 bases between them. The CDR3 is CAWSVRAEQFF. CDR3 DNA: TGTGCCTGGAGTGTGAGAGCGGAGCAGTTCTTC.

The chain uses TRBV7-9 and TRBJ1-1, with D possibly being TRBD1 (5 bases). Germline loops: CDR1 SEHNR, CDR2 FQNEAQ (reference sequence). The V end was cut by 4 bases, the J end by 1 base, with 13 bases between. The CDR3 spans 15 residues. The CDR3: CASSSPNTGNTEAFF. DNA of the CDR3: TGTGCCAGCAGCTCACCTAACACAGGGAACACTGAAGCTTTCTTT.

The V and J genes are TRBV4-3 and TRBJ2-3; D may be TRBD2 (7 bases). Trimming left V 0 bases short and J 5 bases short, with 24 bases between. Germline V gene lookup returns CDR1 LGHNA and CDR2 YSLEER. The length of the CDR3 is 19 residues. The CDR3 sequence: CASSQDQFLAGGGRDTQYF. The CDR3 DNA follows: TGCGCCAGCAGCCAAGATCAGTTCCTAGCTGGGGGGGGCAGAGATACGCAGTATTTT.

The genes are TRBV5-4 and TRBJ1-2, with 12 bases identical to TRBD1. Looked up from germline, CDR1 is SGHNT and CDR2 is YYREEE (reference sequence). This CDR3 is built from 16 residues. Trimming cost V 0 bases and J 3 bases; bases outside gene matches: 3. For the CDR3, the DNA is TGTGCCAGCAGCTTGGGGGGGACAGGGGGCGACTATGGCTACACCTTC. This encodes CASSLGGTGGDYGYTF. The whole variable domain, filled in from reference TRBV5-4 and TRBJ1-2, reads ETGVTQSPTHLIKTRGQQVTLRCSSQSGHNTVSWYQQALGQGPQFIFQYYREEENGRGNFPPRFSGLQFPNYSSELNVNALELDDSALYLCASSLGGTGGDYGYTFGSGTRLTVV.

This chain links TRBV30 with TRBJ1-2; D perhaps matches TRBD1 (6 bases). Germline V CDR1 and CDR2: GTSNPN, SVGIG (reference sequence). V was pared by 4 bases and J by 2 bases, with 14 bases between. This CDR3 is built from 14 residues. DNA of the CDR3: TGTGCCTGGACGTTGGGGGCCGTGAACTATGGCTACACCTTC. This codes for CAWTLGAVNYGYTF.

This rearrangement joins TRBV5-5 to TRBJ2-7; D might be TRBD2 (6 bases). Looked up from germline, CDR1 is SGHKS and CDR2 is YYEKEE (reference sequence). The CDR3 totals 15 residues. V shed 2 bases and J shed 7 bases, with 19 bases lying between them. The CDR3 loop is CASSFYFRSGGEQYF. In DNA, the CDR3 is TGTGCCAGCAGCTTCTATTTTAGGAGTGGAGGGGAGCAGTACTTC.

The chain has TRBV10-3 and TRBJ2-4; D remains unclear. The CDR3 loop spans 15 amino acids. V lost 4 bases to trimming and J lost 3 bases, with 13 bases between them. Germline assignment: CDR1 ENHRY and CDR2 SYGVKD. In DNA form, the CDR3 reads TGTGCCATCAGTGTGGCGCAGAGAGGCAAAAACATTCAGTACTTC. Protein sequence: CAISVAQRGKNIQYF.

The rearrangement joins TRBV5-1 to TRBJ2-5; 12 bases align to TRBD2. In germline, CDR1 is SGHRS, CDR2 YFSETQ. V was pared by 1 base and J by 5 bases, with 9 bases of the junction left unmatched. The CDR3 runs to 17 residues. In nucleotides, the CDR3 is TGCGCCAGCAGCTTGACTCTGTCTAGCGGGAGGGGGGAGACCCAGTACTTC. Protein product: CASSLTLSSGRGETQYF.

This chain uses TRBV7-8 with TRBJ1-5; 8 bases are a match to TRBD1. The CDR3 is made up of 14 amino acids. CDR1 and CDR2 (germline): SGHVS, FQNEAQ. V shed 5 bases, J shed 3 bases, and the junction held 3 bases outside the gene matches. CDR3 in DNA: TGTGCCAGCAGCCAGACAGGGGACAATCAGCCCCAGCATTTT. Translated: CASSQTGDNQPQHF.